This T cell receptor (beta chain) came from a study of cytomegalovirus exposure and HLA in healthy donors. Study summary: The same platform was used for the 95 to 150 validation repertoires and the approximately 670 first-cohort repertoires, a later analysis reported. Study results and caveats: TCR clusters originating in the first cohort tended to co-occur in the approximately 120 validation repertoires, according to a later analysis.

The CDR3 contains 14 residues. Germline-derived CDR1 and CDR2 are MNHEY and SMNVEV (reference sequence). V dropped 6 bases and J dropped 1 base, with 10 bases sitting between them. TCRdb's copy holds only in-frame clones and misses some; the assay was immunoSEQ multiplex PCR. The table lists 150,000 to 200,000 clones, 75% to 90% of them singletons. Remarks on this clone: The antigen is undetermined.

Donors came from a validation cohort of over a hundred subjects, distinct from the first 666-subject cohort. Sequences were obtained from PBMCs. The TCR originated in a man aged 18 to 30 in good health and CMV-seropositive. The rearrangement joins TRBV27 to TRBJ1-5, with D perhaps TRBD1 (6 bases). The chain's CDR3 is CASSRGTSNQPQHF. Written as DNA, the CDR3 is TGTGCCAGCAGCCGAGGGACAAGCAATCAGCCCCAGCATTTT.